Sequencing of this T cell receptor beta chain was carried out in a study of blood T cells in healthy people across ages (dated by TCRdb to about 2015). About the study as a whole: In model experiments, roughly one uniquely barcoded TCR beta cDNA molecule per two T cells was captured by template switching. For two donors (one aged 18 to 30 and one aged 80 or older), the study analyzed two additional independent replicas of 1 million unique cDNA reads from the same blood draw. The study measured age-related changes in TCR beta repertoire diversity using deep sequencing normalized with unique cDNA molecular identifiers. Donors were grouped into four age groups: young (average roughly 16 years), middle-aged (39), aged (approximately 58) and long-lived (about 89). Here is what the overall study found, with its caveats: Bulk unsorted PBMC profiling prevented conclusive comparison of naive and antigen-experienced compartments. There was a strong correlation between observed TCR beta diversity and the percentage of naive T cells measured by flow cytometry. As age increased, observed TCR beta diversity per million T cells dropped in a roughly linear way, and a significant reduction was already evident by age 40. Estimates of total diversity from one million sequenced T cells were regarded as lower bounds and underestimates. Because donor CMV infection status was unknown, age-related changes in expanded clonotypes were potentially confounded. Compared with the aged group, more naive CD4+ T cells, fewer expanded clones and increased TCR diversity were shown by the long-lived group, suggesting age selection.

A distance of 13 bases separates the germline ends of V and J, which lose 0 bases and 8 bases respectively. CDR1 and CDR2, looked up from the germline V gene, are MNHEY and SVGEGT. The CDR3 runs 14 amino acids, cysteine and phenylalanine included. The read is trimmed to its CDR3 DNA, 42 bases read in frame from base 1. There are a few counts of this clonotype. Its target antigen remains unknown. No qualities accompany the bases; no much larger clone lies one base away. The donors were roughly 38 Caucasian individuals from Russia, aged roughly 6 to 100 years, who were systemically healthy. Each donor gave about 9.8 milliliters of peripheral blood, drawn into EDTA-treated Vacutainer tubes. Ficoll-Paque density-gradient centrifugation was used to isolate PBMCs, with at least 7 million per sample. Total RNA was extracted from PBMCs with Trizol reagent, with at least 6 micrograms obtained per sample. For every donor, flow cytometry on a PBMC aliquot measured the percentage of naive CD45RAhigh/CD27high T cells.

Receptors were amplified or captured by 5' RACE. TCRdb lists the instrument as Illumina HiSeq 2500. A second PCR of roughly 7 to 11 cycles was performed with a sample-barcoded 5' primer and a J-beta primer mix. Each TCR beta cDNA molecule received a unique molecular identifier from a template-switch 5' adaptor carrying 12 random nucleotides. Each sample yielded at least 2.5 million CDR3-containing paired-end reads. First-strand cDNA synthesis was performed from all RNA using the Mint cDNA synthesis kit, with priming by a TRBC-specific oligonucleotide. Following uracil-DNA glycosylase treatment, a first 18-cycle PCR with universal primers M1SS and BC2_uni_R was performed on all cDNA. As for the original processing: Each sample was normalized by randomly selecting 1 million high-quality reads, each carrying a distinct molecular identifier. Reads sharing molecular identifiers were discarded rather than binned into consensus sequences. MiTCR, with a Q25 quality threshold and the strictest error-elimination algorithm, was used for CDR3 identification, clonotype clustering and error correction. A nonparametric unseen species model with Euler transformation was used to estimate a lower bound on total TCR beta diversity. TCRdb trimmed the raw reads at Q25, called clones with MiXCR and kept productive beta chains. Under each unique CDR3 protein, matching rows form one entry showing the most common genes and DNA. TCRdb, not the authors, supplied the V and J calls. The sample data list over a million distinct CDR3 sequences, and under 30% of these were observed just once. The top ten clones comprise approximately 0.7% of the sample.

This sample was shared with a second study, whose subject was T cells of mothers and their children. The second investigation adds: Donors were nine systemically healthy Caucasian individuals: three mothers and their six children. cDNA synthesis consumed the entire amount of extracted RNA, loaded at about 1.5 ug RNA in each 15 ul reaction. Sample barcodes and 2-4 random nucleotides were added via the M1S primer in the second PCR. Each mother yielded over 9 million TCR beta CDR3 reads and each child 2.5 million to 3 million reads. Thymic selection shapes the output of TCR recombination in a similar way in related and unrelated pairs, and inherited differences have a minor effect. Normalized repertoire overlap was always slightly but never significantly higher in related than unrelated mother-child pairs. With a sensitivity of approximately 92 clones per million clonotypes, no persistent microchimeric T cell clones were detected. The study used deep NGS to compare TCR beta repertoires of mothers and children, seeking features distinguishing related mother-child pairs from unrelated individuals. Mothers averaged about 40 +/- 4 years of age and children averaged about 10 +/- 4 years. After adapter ligation was performed with NEBNext reagents, the libraries were sequenced on an Illumina HiSeq 2000 with 100+100 nt paired-end reads. Mother and child libraries were prepared a month apart and sequenced in separate runs to prevent cross-contamination. For each donor, somewhere between roughly 450,000 and 2,100,000 distinct TCR beta clonotypes were identified. Naive TCR beta clonotypes were estimated from low-frequency clonotypes matched to each donor's FACS-determined naive share, without sorting.

The sequence links TRBV6-2 or TRBV6-3 to TRBJ1-2; confidence is insufficient to name the D gene. The sequenced material came from blood. The TCR originated in a girl aged 2 to 10 in good health. The DNA sequence reads TGTGCCAGCAGTTACTCCGGCTCCTTCGTAGGCTACACCTTC. Its translation reads: CASSYSGSFVGYTF.